A single sample is the source of the 10 T cell receptor beta chains below, sequenced in a study of cytomegalovirus exposure and HLA in healthy donors. Amplification used 60 Vbeta primers and 13 Jbeta primers. Clones were read by immunoSEQ multiplex PCR, and TCRdb kept only the in-frame ones, dropping some. The sample has fewer than 120,000 clones; approximately 83% are singletons. Sequencing used PBMCs. The source of these receptors is a man between 35 and 55 years old in good health and CMV-seronegative.

The chain carries TRBV2 and TRBJ1-1; perhaps TRBD1 as D (6 bases). The length of the CDR3 is 14 residues. CDR1 is SNHLY, CDR2 FYNNEI, per germline. V dropped 1 base and J dropped 3 bases, with 9 bases sitting between them. CDR3 bases: TGTGCCAGCAGTGAAGTCCAGGGGTACACTGAAGCTTTCTTT. Translation: CASSEVQGYTEAFF.

This clone was counted a few times. J is TRBJ2-7 and V is TRBV5-1; 9 positions match TRBD1. There are 15 residues in the CDR3. Germline-derived CDR1 and CDR2 are SGHRS and YFSETQ. V trimming: 3 bases; J trimming: 0 bases; junction bases outside the gene matches: 4. The CDR3: CASSSQGADSYEQYF. In nucleotides, the CDR3 is TGCGCCAGCAGCTCACAGGGGGCCGACTCCTACGAGCAGTACTTC.

The genes are TRBV28 and TRBJ1-1, with 8 nucleotides matching TRBD1. V shed 11 bases, J shed 2 bases, and the junction held 13 bases outside the gene matches. The CDR3 runs to 15 residues. Per the germline V gene, CDR1 is MDHEN and CDR2 is SYDVKM. DNA of the CDR3: TGTGCCCACAAGCTCCTGACAGGGGATAACACTGAAGCTTTCTTT. It codes for CAHKLLTGDNTEAFF.

The chain is built from TRBV5-1 and TRBJ2-2; no definite D call. V was pared by 2 bases and J by 1 base, with 6 bases between. The CDR3 extends over 14 amino acids. Germline CDR1 reads SGHRS; CDR2 reads YFSETQ. CDR3 bases: TGCGCCAGCAGCTTCCCCGGGAACACCGGGGAGCTGTTTTTT. Encoded protein: CASSFPGNTGELFF. Full variable domain (outside the CDR3, taken from reference TRBV5-1 and TRBJ2-2): KAGVTQTPRYLIKTRGQQVTLSCSPISGHRSVSWYQQTPGQGLQFLFEYFSETQRNKGNFPGRFSGRQFSNSRSEMNVSTLELGDSALYLCASSFPGNTGELFFGEGSRLTVL.

The chain links TRBV5-1 to TRBJ2-2, with 13 nucleotides matching TRBD2. CDR1 and CDR2 (germline): SGHRS, YFSETQ. The CDR3 is made up of 17 amino acids. Germline trimming cut 4 bases from V and 4 bases from J; bases unmatched to any gene: 7. The chain's CDR3 is CASSPGTSGVPTGELFF. The CDR3 coding sequence is TGCGCCAGCAGCCCCGGGACTAGCGGGGTACCCACCGGGGAGCTGTTTTTT.

V is TRBV6-1 and J is TRBJ1-2; D is undetermined. Germline V gene sequence: CDR1 MNHNS, CDR2 SASEGT. Trimming took 1 base from V and 3 from J, leaving 6 bases between them. There are 13 residues in the CDR3. The CDR3 loop reads CASSEGRDYGYTF. The CDR3 nucleotides read TGTGCCAGCAGTGAAGGGCGGGACTATGGCTACACCTTC.

The V and J genes are TRBV19 and TRBJ1-2, with 7 bases that match TRBD1. CDR1 is LNHDA and CDR2 is SQIVND in the germline V gene (reference sequence). The CDR3 sequence is 13 residues long. With 1 base clipped from V and 6 bases from J, the junction kept 2 bases outside the gene matches. The CDR3 region is CASSIGQGHGYTF. In DNA, the CDR3 is TGTGCCAGTAGTATAGGACAGGGCCATGGCTACACCTTC.

The rearrangement links TRBV5-4 to TRBJ1-1, with D maybe TRBD1 (6 bases). Germline CDR1 SGHNT, CDR2 YYREEE (reference sequence). Trimming removed 4 bases at V and 2 bases at J, with 12 bases between. The CDR3 runs to 14 residues. CDR3 sequence (DNA): TGTGCCAGCAGCGCGAGAGGGGGTAACACTGAAGCTTTCTTT. Amino acid sequence: CASSARGGNTEAFF.

The J gene is TRBJ1-4, the V gene TRBV28, with TRBD1 identical over 11 bases. CDR1 MDHEN and CDR2 SYDVKM come from the germline V gene. The CDR3 has 16 amino acids. The V and J ends lost 6 bases and 2 bases, in that order; junction bases with no gene match: 5. The CDR3 loop reads CASRSRDRGTNEKLFF. The CDR3 DNA follows: TGTGCCAGCAGGAGCCGGGACAGGGGGACTAATGAAAAACTGTTTTTT.

The rearrangement uses TRBV30 and TRBJ1-6; tentative D call: TRBD1 (5 bases). The V gene's germline CDR1 is GTSNPN and CDR2 SVGIG (reference sequence). This CDR3 spans 12 amino acids. V dropped 5 bases and J dropped 10 bases, with 12 bases sitting between them. Here the CDR3 reads CAWVSGGSPLHF. The DNA of the CDR3 is TGTGCCTGGGTTTCGGGGGGATCACCCCTCCACTTT. The full variable domain, in which reference TRBV30 and TRBJ1-6 provide the parts outside the CDR3, is SQTIHQWPATLVQPVGSPLSLECTVEGTSNPNLYWYRQAAGRGLQLLFYSVGIGQISSEVPQNLSASRPQDRQFILSSKKLLLSDSGFYLCAWVSGGSPLHFGNGTRLTVT.